Listed below are T cell receptor beta chains from one sample, sequenced in a study of T cell repertoires in cytomegalovirus infection. What these receptors recognize is not known. TCRdb reprocessed the reads with MiXCR, giving one entry per CDR3 protein. The sample has 700,000 to 850,000 distinct CDR3 sequences, approximately 32% seen once; the top ten hold roughly 12%. Sequenced here: cultured CD8+ T cells from PBMCs, sampled from culture after CMV antigen stimulation. These receptors originate from a human donor in good health (CMV status not recorded). Some clones in this sample may be carry-over from other donors' samples. Both conserved end residues are part of each CDR3. D genes are given only for firm matches. Only some rows state a clone size, as once, few, many or a class for expanded clones.

few	TRBV25-1	TRBJ1-2	TRBD1	CASSELQGNYGYTF	TGTGCCAGCAGTGAACTACAGGGGAACTATGGCTACACCTTC
few	TRBV7-3	TRBJ1-1	.	CASSLIWNTEAFF	TGTGCCAGCAGCTTAATCTGGAACACTGAAGCTTTCTTT
few	TRBV6-6	TRBJ1-5	TRBD1	CASSPIPVRDRYQPQHF	TGTGCCAGCAGTCCTATCCCTGTCCGGGACAGATATCAGCCCCAGCATTTT
.	TRBV20-1	TRBJ1-6	TRBD1	CSAIFRGRGSYNSPLHF	TGCAGTGCTATCTTTAGGGGCAGGGGGTCCTATAATTCACCCCTCCACTTT
.	TRBV7-6	TRBJ1-1	TRBD1	CASSPDRGETEAFF	TGTGCCAGCAGCCCCGACAGGGGAGAGACTGAAGCTTTCTTT
.	TRBV27	TRBJ2-7	.	CASSFQGLGSYEQYF	TGTGCCAGCAGTTTTCAGGGTCTCGGATCCTACGAGCAGTACTTC
few	TRBV7-3	TRBJ1-2	.	CASSFNVRSLAGYTF	TGTGCCAGCAGCTTCAACGTGCGGAGTCTGGCTGGCTACACCTTC
.	TRBV29-1	TRBJ2-3	.	CSVTRDLTSTDTQYF	TGCAGCGTCACCAGGGACTTAACTAGCACAGATACGCAGTATTTT
.	TRBV6-1	TRBJ2-1	TRBD1	CASSADRGFHEQFF	TGTGCCAGCAGCGCGGACAGGGGATTCCATGAGCAGTTCTTC
.	TRBV27	TRBJ2-2	.	CASSQGSNTGGLFF	TGTGCCAGCAGTCAGGGTTCGAACACCGGGGGGCTGTTTTTT
.	TRBV5-1	TRBJ1-4	.	CASRPGGNEKLFF	TGCGCCAGCAGGCCTGGGGGAAATGAAAAACTGTTTTTT